This note documents a single T cell receptor beta chain sequence. Per the germline V gene, CDR1 is SGHRS and CDR2 is YFSETQ. Trimming stripped 0 bases from V and 7 bases from J, with 14 bases between. The CDR3 has 14 residues. The source of the sample is a study of T cell changes during pregnancy in multiple sclerosis. Data came from immunoSEQ multiplex PCR; TCRdb stores just in-frame clones and leaves some out. The table includes about 92,000 clones, approximately 92% detected once. The sequence was obtained from a female donor with multiple sclerosis, enrolled in a pregnancy study. The sequencing used peripheral blood, collected in the first trimester of pregnancy. This chain links TRBV5-1 with TRBJ2-7; maybe TRBD2 (7 bases). The CDR3 region has the DNA TGCGCCAGCAGCTTGGAGGGTGCGGGGGCGGAGCAGTACTTC. As protein: CASSLEGAGAEQYF.